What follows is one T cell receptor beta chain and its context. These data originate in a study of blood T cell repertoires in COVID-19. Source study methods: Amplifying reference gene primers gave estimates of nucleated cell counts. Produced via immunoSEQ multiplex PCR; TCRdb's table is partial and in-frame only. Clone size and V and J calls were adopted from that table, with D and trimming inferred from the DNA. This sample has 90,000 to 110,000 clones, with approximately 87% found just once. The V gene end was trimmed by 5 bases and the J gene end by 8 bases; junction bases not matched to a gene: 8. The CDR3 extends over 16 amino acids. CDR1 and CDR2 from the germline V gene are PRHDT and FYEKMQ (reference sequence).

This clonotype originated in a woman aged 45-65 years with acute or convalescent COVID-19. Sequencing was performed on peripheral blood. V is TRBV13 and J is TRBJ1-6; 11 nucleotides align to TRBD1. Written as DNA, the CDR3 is TGTGCCAGCAGCAGGGCCGGACAGGGGGCTGATTCACCCCTCCACTTT. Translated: CASSRAGQGADSPLHF.